These T cell receptor beta chains were read from a single sample in a study of T-cell memory formation after mild COVID-19. TCRdb called the 5' RACE reads again in MiXCR, with one record for every CDR3 protein. The sample includes about 540,000 distinct CDR3 sequences, 20% of them seen just once. The sample was PBMCs or a T cell subset sorted from them (not recorded which). The origin of the receptors is an adult woman who had mild COVID-19 (a few samples of this study predate the infection). Cell type and time point are not known. Each CDR3 is given with its conserved first and last residue. The D gene is left open where the match is weak. Clone size is stated in some rows and not others, as once, few, many or a class when expanded.

D gene: NA; V gene: TRBV12-3/TRBV12-4; J gene: TRBJ2-5; clone size: few; CDR3 protein: CASTMGGKQETQYF; CDR3 DNA: TGTGCCAGCACGATGGGGGGAAAACAAGAGACCCAGTACTTC
D gene: NA; V gene: TRBV6-5; J gene: TRBJ2-2; clone size: NA; CDR3 protein: CASSYDNTGELFF; CDR3 DNA: TGTGCCAGCAGTTATGACAACACCGGGGAGCTGTTTTTT
D gene: NA; V gene: TRBV19; J gene: TRBJ2-7; clone size: NA; CDR3 protein: CASSPRPSYEQYF; CDR3 DNA: TGTGCCAGTAGTCCCCGACCCTCCTACGAGCAGTACTTC
D gene: TRBD1; V gene: TRBV18; J gene: TRBJ2-7; clone size: NA; CDR3 protein: CASSPAPRTGAYEQYF; CDR3 DNA: TGTGCCAGCTCACCAGCCCCCCGGACAGGTGCCTACGAGCAGTACTTC
D gene: NA; V gene: TRBV5-6; J gene: TRBJ2-7; clone size: NA; CDR3 protein: CASFTGTYEQYF; CDR3 DNA: TGTGCCAGCTTCACAGGCACCTACGAGCAGTACTTC
D gene: NA; V gene: TRBV20-1; J gene: TRBJ2-6; clone size: NA; CDR3 protein: CSAEGETGANVLTF; CDR3 DNA: TGCAGTGCTGAAGGAGAAACTGGGGCCAACGTCCTGACTTTC
D gene: TRBD2; V gene: TRBV7-2; J gene: TRBJ2-3; clone size: NA; CDR3 protein: CASKTSGDTQYF; CDR3 DNA: TGTGCCAGCAAGACTAGCGGAGATACGCAGTATTTT
D gene: TRBD2; V gene: TRBV5-6; J gene: TRBJ2-1; clone size: few; CDR3 protein: CASSWTSASNEQFF; CDR3 DNA: TGTGCCAGCAGCTGGACTAGCGCTTCCAATGAGCAGTTCTTC
D gene: TRBD1; V gene: TRBV4-2; J gene: TRBJ1-1; clone size: few; CDR3 protein: CASSQDQGANTEAFF; CDR3 DNA: TGTGCCAGCAGCCAAGATCAGGGGGCGAACACTGAAGCTTTCTTT
D gene: NA; V gene: TRBV23-1; J gene: TRBJ1-5; clone size: NA; CDR3 protein: CASTRPSDEVSLRHQPQHF; CDR3 DNA: TGCGCCAGCACGCGCCCCTCCGACGAGGTGTCTCTGCGCCATCAGCCCCAGCATTTT
D gene: TRBD1; V gene: TRBV4-2; J gene: TRBJ1-6; clone size: few; CDR3 protein: CASSPPPGQGSLGSPLHF; CDR3 DNA: TGTGCCAGCAGCCCTCCCCCCGGACAGGGGTCTTTAGGGTCACCCCTCCACTTT
D gene: NA; V gene: TRBV14; J gene: TRBJ1-2; clone size: few; CDR3 protein: CASSPGEGFYGYTF; CDR3 DNA: TGTGCCAGCAGCCCAGGAGAAGGATTCTATGGCTACACCTTC
D gene: NA; V gene: TRBV20-1; J gene: TRBJ2-5; clone size: few; CDR3 protein: CSARLGGETQYF; CDR3 DNA: TGCAGTGCTAGACTAGGGGGGGAGACCCAGTACTTC
D gene: NA; V gene: TRBV6-5; J gene: TRBJ2-5; clone size: few; CDR3 protein: CASRSGSGGEKTQYF; CDR3 DNA: TGTGCCAGCAGGTCCGGGTCTGGAGGGGAGAAGACCCAGTACTTC
D gene: NA; V gene: TRBV24-1; J gene: TRBJ1-2; clone size: NA; CDR3 protein: CATSDFPGSGGYTF; CDR3 DNA: TGTGCCACCAGTGATTTCCCAGGGTCGGGTGGCTACACCTTC
D gene: TRBD2; V gene: TRBV24-1; J gene: TRBJ2-1; clone size: NA; CDR3 protein: CATSDPQRDSYNEQFF; CDR3 DNA: TGTGCCACCAGTGATCCCCAGCGGGATTCCTACAATGAGCAGTTCTTC
D gene: TRBD1; V gene: TRBV5-1; J gene: TRBJ2-6; clone size: NA; CDR3 protein: CASSRGQGESYGANVLTF; CDR3 DNA: TGCGCCAGCAGCCGGGGACAGGGGGAATCTTATGGGGCCAACGTCCTGACTTTC
D gene: TRBD2; V gene: TRBV10-3; J gene: TRBJ2-3; clone size: few; CDR3 protein: CAISAGREGRTDTQYF; CDR3 DNA: TGTGCCATCAGTGCGGGCCGGGAGGGCCGCACAGATACGCAGTATTTT
D gene: NA; V gene: TRBV7-2; J gene: TRBJ2-6; clone size: many; CDR3 protein: CASSLVSGANVLTF; CDR3 DNA: TGTGCCAGCAGCTTAGTATCCGGGGCCAACGTCCTGACTTTC
D gene: NA; V gene: TRBV6-2/TRBV6-3; J gene: TRBJ2-7; clone size: many; CDR3 protein: CASSAADAYEQYF; CDR3 DNA: TGTGCCAGCAGTGCAGCGGATGCCTACGAGCAGTACTTC
D gene: NA; V gene: TRBV9; J gene: TRBJ2-1; clone size: NA; CDR3 protein: CASSVANFKGEQFF; CDR3 DNA: TGTGCCAGCAGCGTAGCTAATTTTAAAGGCGAGCAGTTCTTC
D gene: TRBD2; V gene: TRBV10-3; J gene: TRBJ2-1; clone size: many; CDR3 protein: CAIRPGLAGGPSSSYNEQFF; CDR3 DNA: TGTGCCATCAGACCGGGACTAGCGGGAGGGCCCTCAAGCTCCTACAATGAGCAGTTCTTC
D gene: NA; V gene: TRBV27; J gene: TRBJ2-1; clone size: NA; CDR3 protein: CASSQGLASEQFF; CDR3 DNA: TGTGCCAGCAGTCAGGGGCTAGCCTCTGAGCAGTTCTTC
D gene: NA; V gene: TRBV21-1; J gene: TRBJ2-3; clone size: few; CDR3 protein: CAYRLAGGPPDTQYF; CDR3 DNA: TGTGCCTACCGACTAGCGGGGGGGCCACCAGATACGCAGTATTTT
D gene: TRBD2; V gene: TRBV24-1; J gene: TRBJ2-2; clone size: NA; CDR3 protein: CATSDQTGLGLNTGELFF; CDR3 DNA: TGTGCCACCAGTGACCAAACGGGACTGGGACTAAACACCGGGGAGCTGTTTTTT
D gene: NA; V gene: TRBV2; J gene: TRBJ1-1; clone size: NA; CDR3 protein: CASSEEGYTEAFF; CDR3 DNA: TGTGCCAGCAGTGAAGAGGGATACACTGAAGCTTTCTTT
D gene: NA; V gene: TRBV6-5; J gene: TRBJ2-1; clone size: few; CDR3 protein: CASSYHGGLRNEQFF; CDR3 DNA: TGTGCCAGCAGTTACCACGGAGGGCTCCGCAATGAGCAGTTCTTC
D gene: NA; V gene: TRBV5-6; J gene: TRBJ1-2; clone size: few; CDR3 protein: CASTRGVSGSGYTF; CDR3 DNA: TGTGCCAGCACCCGGGGGGTCTCGGGCTCTGGCTACACCTTC
D gene: NA; V gene: TRBV4-1; J gene: TRBJ1-1; clone size: NA; CDR3 protein: CASSQLTRGNTEAFF; CDR3 DNA: TGCGCCAGCAGCCAACTTACCAGGGGGAACACTGAAGCTTTCTTT
D gene: TRBD1; V gene: TRBV24-1; J gene: TRBJ2-4; clone size: NA; CDR3 protein: CATSDPGQGINIQYF; CDR3 DNA: TGTGCCACCAGTGATCCGGGACAGGGAATAAACATTCAGTACTTC
D gene: NA; V gene: TRBV20-1; J gene: TRBJ2-2; clone size: few; CDR3 protein: CSALSQSGELFF; CDR3 DNA: TGCAGTGCCCTCTCCCAGAGCGGGGAGCTGTTTTTT
D gene: NA; V gene: TRBV19; J gene: TRBJ2-1; clone size: few; CDR3 protein: CASTPPMENEQFF; CDR3 DNA: TGTGCCAGTACCCCCCCGATGGAAAATGAGCAGTTCTTC
D gene: NA; V gene: TRBV2; J gene: TRBJ1-1; clone size: NA; CDR3 protein: CASTVDLSRAFF; CDR3 DNA: TGTGCCAGCACAGTCGATCTTTCGCGAGCTTTCTTT
D gene: TRBD1; V gene: TRBV29-1; J gene: TRBJ2-7; clone size: few; CDR3 protein: CSVEGRAGGNYEQYF; CDR3 DNA: TGCAGCGTTGAAGGACGGGCAGGGGGCAACTACGAGCAGTACTTC
D gene: NA; V gene: TRBV27; J gene: TRBJ2-7; clone size: NA; CDR3 protein: CASSRLMFHEQYF; CDR3 DNA: TGTGCCAGCAGCCGCCTTATGTTCCACGAGCAGTACTTC
D gene: TRBD2; V gene: TRBV7-3; J gene: TRBJ2-2; clone size: NA; CDR3 protein: CASSLSGTTGELFF; CDR3 DNA: TGTGCCAGCAGCCTTAGCGGGACTACCGGGGAGCTGTTTTTT
D gene: NA; V gene: TRBV12-3/TRBV12-4; J gene: TRBJ1-1; clone size: NA; CDR3 protein: CASSLGGSFLNTEAFF; CDR3 DNA: TGTGCCAGCAGTTTAGGGGGCAGCTTTCTGAACACTGAAGCTTTCTTT
D gene: NA; V gene: TRBV2; J gene: TRBJ2-3; clone size: few; CDR3 protein: CASSDGPGITDTQYF; CDR3 DNA: TGTGCCAGCAGTGATGGGCCAGGGATCACAGATACGCAGTATTTT
D gene: NA; V gene: TRBV6-1; J gene: TRBJ1-2; clone size: NA; CDR3 protein: CASRERGRYGYTF; CDR3 DNA: TGTGCCAGCAGGGAGAGGGGACGCTATGGCTACACCTTC